This TCR beta chain was retrieved from a study of low-dose radiotherapy and immunotherapy resistance in tumors. About the research overall: 1 Gy per fraction was delivered to Cohort 2 every two weeks, for 13 Gy total over 26 weeks. Daily oral aspirin at 300 mg began on cycle 1 day 1 and lasted four cycles.

This clonotype was observed a few times. Primers targeting TRAV and TRBV primed first-strand cDNA, covering alpha and beta chains. TCR amplification used around 20 PCR cycles, a constant-region primer and a V-primer adapter. Each CDR3 protein is one row after TCRdb ran MiXCR on the reads. The data contain some 57,000 distinct CDR3 sequences, about 23% of them singletons. Time point in this sample: after trial treatment. Treatment here: LDRT plus nivolumab, ipilimumab, low-dose cyclophosphamide and aspirin (RACIN trial). Donors were dosed with nivolumab and ipilimumab; they also received aspirin, low-dose cyclophosphamide and low-dose radiotherapy. V was clipped by 5 bases and J by 2 bases, with 8 bases between them. Germline V gene sequence: CDR1 MRHNA, CDR2 SNTAGT. The CDR3 runs 13 residues.

Sequenced here: PBMCs, sampled after low-dose radiotherapy plus immunotherapy. The chain joins TRBV6-4 to TRBJ2-3; possible D gene TRBD2, 6 bases. The receptor was isolated from a male donor with prostate cancer. This chain's CDR3 is CASSTGDTDTQYF. The DNA for the CDR3 is TGTGCCAGCAGTACGGGAGACACAGATACGCAGTATTTT.